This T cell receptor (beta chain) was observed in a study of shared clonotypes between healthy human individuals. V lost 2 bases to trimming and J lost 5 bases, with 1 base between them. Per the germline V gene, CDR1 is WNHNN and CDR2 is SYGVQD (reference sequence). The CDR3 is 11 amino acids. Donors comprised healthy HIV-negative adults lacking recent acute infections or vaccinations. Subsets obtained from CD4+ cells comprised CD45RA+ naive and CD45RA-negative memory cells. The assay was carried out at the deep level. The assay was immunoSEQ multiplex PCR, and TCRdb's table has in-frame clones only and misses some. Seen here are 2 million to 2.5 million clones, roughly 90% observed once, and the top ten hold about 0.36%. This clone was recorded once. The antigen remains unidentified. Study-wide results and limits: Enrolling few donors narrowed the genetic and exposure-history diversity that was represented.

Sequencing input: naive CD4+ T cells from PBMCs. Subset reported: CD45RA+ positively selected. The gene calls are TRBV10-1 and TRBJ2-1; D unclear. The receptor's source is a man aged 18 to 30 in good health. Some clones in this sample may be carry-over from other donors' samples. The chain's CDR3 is CASSENNEQFF. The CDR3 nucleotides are TGCGCCAGCAGTGAGAACAATGAGCAGTTCTTC.